This is a list of T cell receptor beta chains from one sample in a study of blood T cells in healthy people across ages. TCRdb redid the calling of the 5' RACE reads with MiXCR, one entry per CDR3 protein. The repertoire holds 780,000 or so distinct CDR3 sequences, 53% seen once, with approximately 40% in the top ten. Specimen: blood. These receptors all stem from an elderly man in good health. CDR3s include the opening cysteine and the closing phenylalanine or tryptophan. Fields, in order: clone size, CDR3 length, V gene, D gene, J gene, CDR3 DNA, CDR3 protein. A D gene is named only where the DNA matches it firmly. Only part of the rows carry a size: once, few, many, or a class if the clone is expanded.

>few|13|TRBV5-1|.|TRBJ2-1
TGCGCCAGCAGCTTGTTCAATCGGGAGAACGGGTTCTTC
CASSLFNRENGFF
>.|15|TRBV7-2|TRBD2|TRBJ2-7
TGTGCCAGCAGCTCGGGACTAGCGTTCTCCTACGAGCAGTACTTC
CASSSGLAFSYEQYF
>.|14|TRBV13|.|TRBJ2-7
TGTGCCAGCAGCCCAAGACTCTTCCCCTACGAGCAGTACTTC
CASSPRLFPYEQYF
>few|12|TRBV10-3|.|TRBJ2-1
TGTGCCATCAGTCCCGGGACCGGGGAGCAGTTCTTC
CAISPGTGEQFF
>.|13|TRBV10-3|.|TRBJ2-7
TGTGCCATCAAGACAGTGGGGTTCTACGAGCAGTACTTC
CAIKTVGFYEQYF
>.|12|TRBV20-1|.|TRBJ2-3
TGCAGTGCTAGAGTAGGGGCAGATACGCAGTATTTT
CSARVGADTQYF
>few|13|TRBV13|TRBD1|TRBJ2-1
TGTGCCAGCAGCTTCGACAGGGTTGGGGAGCAGTTCTTC
CASSFDRVGEQFF
>few|14|TRBV24-1|.|TRBJ1-1
TGTGCCACCTCTGGACGGGGAACGAACACTGAGGCTTTCTTT
CATSGRGTNTEAFF
>.|15|TRBV7-9|.|TRBJ2-5
TGTGCCTGCAGCGGAGGCCCCCGGTACCAAGAGACCCAGTACTTC
CACSGGPRYQETQYF
>few|15|TRBV29-1|.|TRBJ2-5
TGCAGCGTTGACCCTCGACAGTCAGGGCAAGAGACCCAGTACTTC
CSVDPRQSGQETQYF
>.|15|TRBV5-5|TRBD2|TRBJ2-3
TGTGCCAGCAGCTTGCAGCTAGCGGGGACAGATACGCAGTATTTT
CASSLQLAGTDTQYF
>few|14|TRBV5-1|TRBD2|TRBJ2-1
TGTGCCAGCAGCGTAGCTAGCGGGAGTGATGAGCAGTTCTTC
CASSVASGSDEQFF
>.|16|TRBV5-6|TRBD2|TRBJ2-7
TGTGCCAGCAGACTCCGGACTAGCGGGAGTAACTACGAGCAGTACTTC
CASRLRTSGSNYEQYF
>.|15|TRBV29-1|.|TRBJ2-3
TGCAGCGTGGCTTACAGGGCTAGTAGCACAGATACGCAGTATTTT
CSVAYRASSTDTQYF
>.|16|TRBV7-9|TRBD1|TRBJ2-1
TGTGCCAGCAGCTTAGCGGGACAGCTCTCCTACAATGAGCAGTTCTTC
CASSLAGQLSYNEQFF
>.|16|TRBV6-6|.|TRBJ2-5
TGTGCCAGCAGTTACTCGGCGAGAGTCATGGTAGAGACCCAGTACTTC
CASSYSARVMVETQYF
>.|17|TRBV7-9|TRBD1|TRBJ2-7
TGTGCCAGCAGCCAACTAAATAACCGGGACAGGGGTTACGAGCAGTACTTC
CASSQLNNRDRGYEQYF
>.|16|TRBV12-3/TRBV12-4|TRBD2|TRBJ2-1
TGTGCCAGCAGCTTAGCGAGGGTAGCGGGAGTCAATGAGCAGTTCTTC
CASSLARVAGVNEQFF
>.|14|TRBV6-5|.|TRBJ1-2
TGTGCCAGCAGTTACCGGGGACATCCCTATGGCTACACCTTC
CASSYRGHPYGYTF
>.|16|TRBV4-1|TRBD1|TRBJ2-7
TGCGCCAGCAGCCGGTACACAGGGGACAGCTCCTACGAGCAGTACTTC
CASSRYTGDSSYEQYF
>.|16|TRBV7-2|TRBD2|TRBJ2-5
TGTGCCAGCAGCCGCAAATTCGCACGGGGGAGGGAGGCCCAGTACTTC
CASSRKFARGREAQYF
>few|16|TRBV25-1|.|TRBJ2-3
TGTGCCAGCAGTCCACCATCCGGGACGCCGCACAGATACGCGTATTTT
CASSPPSGTPHRYAYF
>.|18|TRBV6-1|TRBD2|TRBJ2-1
TGTGCCAGCAGTCCCAGAATGATAGCGGGAGGGTCCTACAATGAGCAGTTCTTC
CASSPRMIAGGSYNEQFF
>once|16|TRBV5-1|.|TRBJ2-5
TGCGCCAGCAGCCTCGGGACTCCTCGGGGAGGAGAGACCCAGTACTTC
CASSLGTPRGGETQYF
>.|16|TRBV2|.|TRBJ2-4
TGTGCCAGCAGTGAACGATCTCCGGGTCCCAAAAACATTCAGTACTTC
CASSERSPGPKNIQYF
>.|13|TRBV20-1|.|TRBJ1-4
TGCAGTGCTGAAAAAACAACTAATGAAAAACTGTTTTTT
CSAEKTTNEKLFF
>.|11|TRBV5-1|.|TRBJ2-1
TGCGCCAGCAGTAATAAGAATGAGCAGTTCTTC
CASSNKNEQFF
>few|14|TRBV29-1|.|TRBJ2-3
TGCAGCGAGTGGGGTCCCCAGACCACAGATACGCAGTATTTT
CSEWGPQTTDTQYF
>.|14|TRBV9|.|TRBJ1-1
TGTGCCAGCAGCGTAGTCGCCCCCACTGCTGAAGCTTTCTTT
CASSVVAPTAEAFF
>few|11|TRBV2|.|TRBJ2-3
TGTGCCAGCAGGGACGGGGGAAAGTGGTATTTT
CASRDGGKWYF
>.|13|TRBV20-1|.|TRBJ2-1
TGCAGTGCTAGCTTCAGCACTAGGAGTGAGCAGTTCTTC
CSASFSTRSEQFF
>.|13|TRBV12-3/TRBV12-4|.|TRBJ2-1
TGTGCCAGCAGTCCCCCCCAGCATCCTGAGCAGTTCTTC
CASSPPQHPEQFF
>.|12|TRBV11-2|.|TRBJ2-1
TGTGCCAGCAGCCCCAGCCGCAGTGAGCAGTTCTTC
CASSPSRSEQFF
>few|12|TRBV24-1|.|TRBJ2-3
TGTGCCACCAGTCCCAGGGGCGATACGCAGTATTTT
CATSPRGDTQYF
>.|14|TRBV18|.|TRBJ1-1
TGTGCCAGCTCACCAGGCGGGGGGCGTACTGAAGCTTTCTTT
CASSPGGGRTEAFF
>.|13|TRBV20-1|TRBD2|TRBJ2-7
TGCAGTGCTAGCCACGGGAGGTCCTACGAGCAGTACTTC
CSASHGRSYEQYF
>.|15|TRBV28|TRBD2|TRBJ2-1
TGTGCCAGCGGTGCGACTAGCGGGGCCTACAATGAGCAGTTCTTC
CASGATSGAYNEQFF
>.|14|TRBV4-1|TRBD1|TRBJ2-7
TGCGCCAGCAGCCAAGACGGGACAGGCGACGAGCAGTACTTC
CASSQDGTGDEQYF
>.|15|TRBV28|TRBD1|TRBJ2-7
TGTGCCAGCAGTTACCCCAGGGGGTTTTCATACGAGCAGTACTTC
CASSYPRGFSYEQYF
>.|16|TRBV4-1|TRBD2|TRBJ2-1
TGCGCCAGCAGCTCCACTAGCGGGGGATCCTACAATGAGCAGTTCTTC
CASSSTSGGSYNEQFF
>few|17|TRBV27|TRBD1|TRBJ2-5
TGTGCCAGCAGGGCCGGGACAGGGTTGGGGGTTGAAGAGACCCAGTACTTC
CASRAGTGLGVEETQYF
>.|14|TRBV11-3|.|TRBJ2-5
TGTGCCAGCGGCTTAACAGGGTCTGGGGAGACCCAGTACTTC
CASGLTGSGETQYF
>many|15|TRBV5-5|.|TRBJ2-7
TGTGCCAGCAGCTTGGAATCCGGACCCTACTACGAGCAGTACTTC
CASSLESGPYYEQYF
>.|13|TRBV3-1|.|TRBJ1-1
TGTGCCAGCAGCTTCGAATCGAACACTGAAGCTTTCTTT
CASSFESNTEAFF
>many|13|TRBV25-1|.|TRBJ1-1
TGTGCCAGCAGTGACGGGACCTACACTGAAGCTTTCTTT
CASSDGTYTEAFF
>few|18|TRBV5-1|TRBD1|TRBJ1-1
TGCGCCAGCAGCTTCCGAATCCCAGGGGGCTACCAGAACACTGAAGCTTTCTTT
CASSFRIPGGYQNTEAFF
>.|13|TRBV28|.|TRBJ2-7
TGTGCCAGCAGTTTTCCAGGGGTCCGCGAGCAGTACTTC
CASSFPGVREQYF
>few|14|TRBV30|.|TRBJ1-5
TGTGCCTGTTCAAGGGGGAATAGTAATCAGCCCCAGCATTTT
CACSRGNSNQPQHF
>.|16|TRBV7-8|TRBD2|TRBJ2-1
TGTGCCAGCAGCCGTCGACTAGCGGGAGACGAAGATGAGCAGTTCTTC
CASSRRLAGDEDEQFF
>.|15|TRBV7-2|TRBD1|TRBJ1-4
TGTGCCAGCAGCCCCCGGGGACAGGTTTTTGAAAAACTGTTTTTT
CASSPRGQVFEKLFF
>once|13|TRBV29-1|TRBD1|TRBJ1-1
TGCAGCGTTGAACCAGAAAGACAGGGACGAGCTTTCTTT
CSVEPERQGRAFF
>.|15|TRBV29-1|TRBD2|TRBJ2-1
TGCAGCGTTGAAGGCGCTAGCGGGGTTTACAATGAGCAGTTCTTC
CSVEGASGVYNEQFF
>once|11|TRBV11-2|.|TRBJ1-1
TGTGCCAGCAGCCGGACTGTTGAAGCTTTCTTT
CASSRTVEAFF